This T cell receptor beta chain appears in the sequencing data of a study of identical twins. Overall study findings and caveats: Zero-insertion results could be subject to partial confounding by invariant MAIT and iNKT cells.

Carrying unique molecular identifiers, the cDNA also gained a universal primer site through template switching. TCRdb recomputed calls from the 5' RACE reads with MiXCR, one row per CDR3 protein. The profile covers 450,000 or so distinct CDR3 sequences, with approximately 14% appearing a single time and roughly 0.5% taken by the ten largest. Every sampled donor was Caucasian and healthy. This clonotype was seen once. Its antigen is still unknown. The V gene's germline CDR1 is LGHDT and CDR2 YNNKEL (reference sequence). The CDR3 totals 16 residues. Losses at the gene ends were 8 bases for V and 2 bases for J; bases not matched to a gene: 12. This sample also belongs to another study, concerning yellow fever vaccine responses in identical twins.

The V call is TRBV3-1, the J call TRBJ2-5, with TRBD2 matching 9 bases. Sequenced: CD4+ T cells sorted from blood. This TCR came from a woman aged 18-29 years in good health. CDR3 region: CASGPLSGGSQETQYF. Here the CDR3 DNA reads TGTGCCAGCGGACCCCTGAGCGGGGGGTCACAAGAGACCCAGTACTTC.